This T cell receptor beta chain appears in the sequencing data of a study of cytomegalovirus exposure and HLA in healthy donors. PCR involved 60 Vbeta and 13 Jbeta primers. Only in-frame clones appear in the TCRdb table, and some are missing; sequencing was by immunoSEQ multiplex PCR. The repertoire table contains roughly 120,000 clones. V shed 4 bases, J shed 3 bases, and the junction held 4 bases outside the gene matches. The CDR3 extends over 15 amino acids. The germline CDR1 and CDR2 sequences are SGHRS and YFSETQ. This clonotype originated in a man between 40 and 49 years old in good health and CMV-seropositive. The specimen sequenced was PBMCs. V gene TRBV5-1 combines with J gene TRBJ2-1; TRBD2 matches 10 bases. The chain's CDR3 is CASSTGTSDYNEQFF. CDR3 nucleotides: TGCGCCAGCAGCACAGGGACTAGCGACTACAATGAGCAGTTCTTC.